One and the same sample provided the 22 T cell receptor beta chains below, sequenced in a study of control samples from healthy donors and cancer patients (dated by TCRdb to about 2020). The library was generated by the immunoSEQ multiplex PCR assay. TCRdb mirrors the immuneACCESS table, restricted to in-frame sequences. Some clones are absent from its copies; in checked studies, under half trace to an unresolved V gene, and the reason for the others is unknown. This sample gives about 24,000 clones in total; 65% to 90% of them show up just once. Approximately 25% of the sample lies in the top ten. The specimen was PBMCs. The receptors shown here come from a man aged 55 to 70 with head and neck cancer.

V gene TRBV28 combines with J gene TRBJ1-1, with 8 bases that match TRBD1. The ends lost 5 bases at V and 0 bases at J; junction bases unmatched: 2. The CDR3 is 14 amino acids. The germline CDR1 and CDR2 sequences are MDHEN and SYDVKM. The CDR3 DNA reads TGTGCCAGCAGTGGACAGGGCCTGAACACTGAAGCTTTCTTT. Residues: CASSGQGLNTEAFF.

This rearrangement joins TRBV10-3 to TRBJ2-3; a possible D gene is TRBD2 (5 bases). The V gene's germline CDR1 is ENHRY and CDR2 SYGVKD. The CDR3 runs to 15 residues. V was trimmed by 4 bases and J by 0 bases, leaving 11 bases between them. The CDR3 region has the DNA TGTGCCATCAGTGCAGCGGAGTCTAGCACAGATACGCAGTATTTT. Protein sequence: CAISAAESSTDTQYF.

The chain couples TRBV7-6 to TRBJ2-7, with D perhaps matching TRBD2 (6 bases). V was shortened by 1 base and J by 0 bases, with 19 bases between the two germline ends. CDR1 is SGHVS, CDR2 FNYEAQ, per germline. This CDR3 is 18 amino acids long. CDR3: CASSLGRGRGMVSYEQYF. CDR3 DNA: TGTGCCAGCAGCTTAGGACGAGGTCGGGGGATGGTCTCCTACGAGCAGTACTTC.

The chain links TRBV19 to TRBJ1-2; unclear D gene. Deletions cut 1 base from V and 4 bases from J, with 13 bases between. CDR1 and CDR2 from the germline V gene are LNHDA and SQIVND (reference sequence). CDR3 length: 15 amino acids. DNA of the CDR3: TGTGCCAGTAGTATAGGATCAGGAGCGGCCTATGGCTACACCTTC. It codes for CASSIGSGAAYGYTF.

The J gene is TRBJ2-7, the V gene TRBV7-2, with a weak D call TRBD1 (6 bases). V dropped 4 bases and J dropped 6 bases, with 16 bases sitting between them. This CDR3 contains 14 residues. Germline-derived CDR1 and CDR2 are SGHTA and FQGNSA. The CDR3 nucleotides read TGTGCCAGCAGCTACTTGGCAGGGGTGGTCGAGCAGTACTTC. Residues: CASSYLAGVVEQYF.

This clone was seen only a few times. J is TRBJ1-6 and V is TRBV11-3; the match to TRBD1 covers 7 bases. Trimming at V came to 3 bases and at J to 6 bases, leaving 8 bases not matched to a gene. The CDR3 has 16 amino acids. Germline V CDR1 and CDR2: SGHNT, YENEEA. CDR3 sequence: CASSFRPGQINSPLHF. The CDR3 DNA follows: TGTGCCAGCAGCTTCAGACCGGGACAGATTAATTCACCCCTCCACTTT.

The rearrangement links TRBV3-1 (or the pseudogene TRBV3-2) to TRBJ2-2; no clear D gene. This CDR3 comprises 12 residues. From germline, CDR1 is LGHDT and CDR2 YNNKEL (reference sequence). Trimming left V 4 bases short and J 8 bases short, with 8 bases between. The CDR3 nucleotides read TGTGCCAGCAGCCTCCCGATAGGGGAGCTGTTTTTT. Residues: CASSLPIGELFF.

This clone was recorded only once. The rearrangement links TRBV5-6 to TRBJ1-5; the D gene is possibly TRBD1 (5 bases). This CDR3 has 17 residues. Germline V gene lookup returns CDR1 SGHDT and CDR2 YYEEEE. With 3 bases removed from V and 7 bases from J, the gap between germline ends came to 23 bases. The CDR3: CASSSLTGQGQGQPQHF. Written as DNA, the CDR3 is TGTGCCAGCAGCTCCCTCACCGGTCAGGGCCAGGGACAGCCCCAGCATTTT. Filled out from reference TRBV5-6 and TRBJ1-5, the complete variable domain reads DAGVTQSPTHLIKTRGQQVTLRCSPKSGHDTVSWYQQALGQGPQFIFQYYEEEERQRGNFPDRFSGHQFPNYSSELNVNALLLGDSALYLCASSSLTGQGQGQPQHFGDGTRLSIL.

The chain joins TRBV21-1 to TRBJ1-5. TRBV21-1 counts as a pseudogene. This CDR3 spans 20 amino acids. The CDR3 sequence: CASSKEREPRTLGSNQPQHF. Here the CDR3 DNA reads TGTGCCAGCAGCAAAGAAAGGGAACCGCGGACGCTTGGGAGCAATCAGCCCCAGCATTTT.

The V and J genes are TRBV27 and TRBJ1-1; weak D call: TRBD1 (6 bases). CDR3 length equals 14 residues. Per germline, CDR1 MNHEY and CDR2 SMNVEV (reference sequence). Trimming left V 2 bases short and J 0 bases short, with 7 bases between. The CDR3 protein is CASSLDRMNTEAFF. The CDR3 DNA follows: TGTGCCAGCAGTTTAGACAGGATGAACACTGAAGCTTTCTTT.

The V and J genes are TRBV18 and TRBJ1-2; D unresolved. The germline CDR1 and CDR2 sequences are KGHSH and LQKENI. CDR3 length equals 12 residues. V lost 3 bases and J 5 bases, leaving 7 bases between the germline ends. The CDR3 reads CASSPHTYGYTF. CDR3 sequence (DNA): TGTGCCAGCTCACCCCATACTTATGGCTACACCTTC.

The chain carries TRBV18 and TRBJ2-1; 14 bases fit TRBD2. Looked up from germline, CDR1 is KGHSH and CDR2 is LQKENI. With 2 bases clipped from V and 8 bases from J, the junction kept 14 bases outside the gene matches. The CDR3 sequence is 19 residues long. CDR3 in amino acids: CASSPGRLAGGPGGDEQFF. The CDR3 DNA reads TGTGCCAGCTCACCAGGACGACTAGCGGGAGGGCCGGGGGGAGATGAGCAGTTCTTC.

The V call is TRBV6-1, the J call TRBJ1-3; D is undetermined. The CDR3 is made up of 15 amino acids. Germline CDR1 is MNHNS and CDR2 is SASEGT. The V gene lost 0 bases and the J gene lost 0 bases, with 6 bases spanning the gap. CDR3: CASSEAIPSGNTIYF. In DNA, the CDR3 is TGTGCCAGCAGTGAAGCGATACCCTCTGGAAACACCATATATTTT.

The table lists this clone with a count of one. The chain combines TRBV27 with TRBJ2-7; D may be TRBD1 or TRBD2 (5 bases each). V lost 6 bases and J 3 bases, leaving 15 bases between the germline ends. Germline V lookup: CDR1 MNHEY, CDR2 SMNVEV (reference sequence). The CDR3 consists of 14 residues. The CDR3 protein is CASSSARGNYEQYF. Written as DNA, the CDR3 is TGTGCCAGCAGCTCAGCCCGGGGCAACTACGAGCAGTACTTC.

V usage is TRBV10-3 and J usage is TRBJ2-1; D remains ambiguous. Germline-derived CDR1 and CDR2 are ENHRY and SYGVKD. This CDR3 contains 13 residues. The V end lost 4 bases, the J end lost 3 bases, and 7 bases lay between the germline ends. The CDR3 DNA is TGTGCCATCAGTGTCGGTCGCTACAATGAGCAGTTCTTC. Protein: CAISVGRYNEQFF.

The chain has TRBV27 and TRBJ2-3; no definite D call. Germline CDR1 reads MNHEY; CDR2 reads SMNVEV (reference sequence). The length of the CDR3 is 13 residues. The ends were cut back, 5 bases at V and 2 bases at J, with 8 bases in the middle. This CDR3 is CASSQYLTDTQYF. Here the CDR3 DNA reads TGTGCCAGCAGTCAGTACCTCACAGATACGCAGTATTTT.

CDR3 sequence reads: CASSVVFGNTEAFF. The CDR3 coding sequence is TGTGCCAGCAGCGTAGTATTTGGTAACACTGAAGCTTTCTTT. V and J are TRBV9 and TRBJ1-1; D gene unclear. V was trimmed by 0 bases and J by 2 bases, leaving 8 bases between them. The CDR3 has 14 residues. Germline CDR1 SGDLS, CDR2 YYNGEE.

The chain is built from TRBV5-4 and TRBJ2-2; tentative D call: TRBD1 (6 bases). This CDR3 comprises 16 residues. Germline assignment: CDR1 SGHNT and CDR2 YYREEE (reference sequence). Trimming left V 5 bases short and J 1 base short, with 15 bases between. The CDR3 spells CASSMGSRGNTGELFF. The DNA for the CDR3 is TGTGCCAGCAGTATGGGGTCCAGGGGGAACACCGGGGAGCTGTTTTTT.

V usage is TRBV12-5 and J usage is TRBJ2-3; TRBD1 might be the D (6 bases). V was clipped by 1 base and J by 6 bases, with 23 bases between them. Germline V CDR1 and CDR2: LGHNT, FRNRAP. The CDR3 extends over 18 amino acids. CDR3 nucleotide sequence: TGTGCTAGTGGTTTGGAATGGGACATCGAGCGTGTTAGGGATACGCAGTATTTT. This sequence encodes CASGLEWDIERVRDTQYF.

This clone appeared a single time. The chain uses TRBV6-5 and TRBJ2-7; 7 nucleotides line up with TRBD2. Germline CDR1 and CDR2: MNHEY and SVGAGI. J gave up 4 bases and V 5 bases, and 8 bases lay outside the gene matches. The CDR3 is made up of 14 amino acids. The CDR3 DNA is TGTGCCAGCAGTACCGACATGGGGGGGTACGAGCAGTACTTC. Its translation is CASSTDMGGYEQYF.

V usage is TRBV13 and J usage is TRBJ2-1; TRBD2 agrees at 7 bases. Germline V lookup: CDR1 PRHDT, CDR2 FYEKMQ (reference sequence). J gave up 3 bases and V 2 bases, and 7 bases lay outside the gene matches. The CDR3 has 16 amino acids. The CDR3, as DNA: TGTGCCAGCAGCTTATCCGGGGGGATATTCTACAATGAGCAGTTCTTC. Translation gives CASSLSGGIFYNEQFF. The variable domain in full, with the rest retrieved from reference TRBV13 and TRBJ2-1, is AAGVIQSPRHLIKEKRETATLKCYPIPRHDTVYWYQQGPGQDPQFLISFYEKMQSDKGSIPDRFSAQQFSDYHSELNMSSLELGDSALYFCASSLSGGIFYNEQFFGPGTRLTVL.

CDR3 loop: CASSRGEEPVYGYTF. The DNA for the CDR3 is TGTGCCAGTAGTAGGGGGGAGGAGCCCGTCTATGGCTACACCTTC. V usage is TRBV19 and J usage is TRBJ1-2, with D possibly TRBD1 on 5 matching bases. V lost 4 bases, J lost 4 bases, and 16 bases lay in between. The CDR3 consists of 15 residues. Germline V lookup: CDR1 LNHDA, CDR2 SQIVND (reference sequence).